This TCR beta chain was profiled in a study of Ad26.COV2.S vaccination and SARS-CoV-2 variants. Study-level results: The analyses of TCR breadth and depth may have understated the size of total T cell responses.

The V gene end was trimmed by 4 bases and the J gene end by 3 bases; junction bases not matched to a gene: 11. The CDR3 is 16 amino acids. Looked up from germline, CDR1 is MNHEY and CDR2 is SMNVEV (reference sequence). Treatment denoted: 19 received Ad26.COV2.S at low or high dose, single or two shots; about 5 received placebo; per-sample allocation not given. Material that was analyzed had been drawn on day 63 after the first vaccine or placebo injection. Whoever gave the sample was an adult aged 18-55 years in Boston. This table comes from immunoSEQ multiplex PCR, and its TCRdb copy is limited to in-frame clones, with some not included. The sample has about 400,000 clones, over 75% seen once; the top ten hold about 3.5%. For this clone: Its target is unknown.

The sequencing used peripheral blood, collected in a trial of Ad26.COV2.S vaccine versus placebo. The genes are TRBV27 and TRBJ1-1; 7 bases align to TRBD1. This receptor was taken from a person aged 18-60 years who received the Ad26.COV2.S COVID-19 vaccine or a placebo. The CDR3 reads CASSSVRGRGDTEAFF. CDR3 coding DNA: TGTGCCAGCAGTTCGGTCAGGGGGAGAGGGGACACTGAAGCTTTCTTT.